The 3 T cell receptor beta chains in this list originate from one sample, sequenced in a study of blood T cell repertoires in COVID-19. The assay was immunoSEQ multiplex PCR, and TCRdb's table has in-frame clones only and misses some. The sample gives under 300,000 clones, more than 80% of which show up once; around 3.5% is in the top ten. Sequenced: peripheral blood. The receptors come from a woman between 40 and 55 years old with acute or convalescent COVID-19.

J is TRBJ1-1 and V is TRBV6-5, with 7 positions matching TRBD1. The CDR3 spans 14 residues. Germline-derived CDR1 and CDR2 are MNHEY and SVGAGI. Trimming at V came to 5 bases and at J to 4 bases, leaving 7 bases not matched to a gene. CDR3 sequence (DNA): TGTGCCAGCAGTCGTACAGGGGAAGTCACTGAAGCTTTCTTT. Its protein product is CASSRTGEVTEAFF.

The V and J genes are TRBV9 and TRBJ2-5; tentatively, D is TRBD2 (6 bases). Germline V gene lookup returns CDR1 SGDLS and CDR2 YYNGEE. Trimming left V 4 bases short and J 2 bases short, with 15 bases between. The CDR3 length is 15 residues. This CDR3 is CASSPPLAGQETQYF. CDR3 nucleotides: TGTGCCAGCAGCCCGCCTCTGGCGGGGCAAGAGACCCAGTACTTC.

The chain has TRBV6-5 and TRBJ1-5, with TRBD1 matching over 7 bases. V lost 7 bases to trimming and J lost 5 bases; unmatched junction nucleotides: 8. The CDR3 is 14 amino acids. Germline V gene lookup returns CDR1 MNHEY and CDR2 SVGAGI. CDR3 residues: CASKTGRSHQPQHF. The CDR3 nucleotides are TGTGCCAGCAAGACAGGGAGATCACATCAGCCCCAGCATTTT.